This note documents a single T cell receptor beta chain sequence. Its antigen is still unknown. The data derive from a study of radiotherapy plus CTLA-4 blockade in lung cancer. Overall study: In 18% of patients, objective responses were seen; approximately 30% had disease control.

This CDR3 region has 14 residues. Per the germline V gene, CDR1 is SGHKS and CDR2 is YYEKEE (reference sequence). After removal of 4 bases from V and 7 bases from J, the junction contained 8 bases not matched to a gene. Study-level points and caveats: Reportedly, early blood T cell clone dynamics best predicted response, with interferon-beta. TCR clones of tumor origin grew in blood after radiotherapy plus ipilimumab.

Produced via immunoSEQ multiplex PCR; TCRdb's table is partial and in-frame only. In the table there are about 110,000 clones, 81% of which are singletons. Focal radiation was given together with CTLA-4 blockade (ipilimumab) to patients with chemo-refractory metastatic non-small-cell lung cancer. Specimen: peripheral blood, collected from a patient treated with radiotherapy plus ipilimumab. The sequence derives from a human donor with non-small cell lung cancer that progressed on radiotherapy plus ipilimumab. Some clones in this sample may be carry-over from other donors' samples. The chain joins TRBV5-5 to TRBJ2-1; 7 bases are shared with TRBD2. CDR3 region: CASSLRDYLNEQFF. CDR3 sequence (DNA): TGTGCCAGCAGCCTCCGGGACTACCTAAATGAGCAGTTCTTC.